This entry lists 22 T cell receptor beta chains sequenced from one sample in a study of blood T cell repertoires in COVID-19. The table came from immunoSEQ multiplex PCR; TCRdb's copy has only in-frame clones and leaves some out. There are approximately 190,000 clones in the sample; approximately 90% occur only once, and about 6.3% lies in the top ten. The specimen sequenced was peripheral blood. These receptors all stem from a man aged 35-49 years with active or convalescent COVID-19.

The rearrangement links TRBV6-1 to TRBJ2-7; 9 nucleotides line up with TRBD2. CDR3 length: 15 amino acids. V shed 3 bases, J shed 2 bases, and the junction held 5 bases outside the gene matches. CDR1 is MNHNS, CDR2 SASEGT, per germline. CDR3 sequence: CASSETSGAPYEQYF. The DNA for the CDR3 is TGTGCCAGCAGTGAGACTAGCGGAGCCCCCTACGAGCAGTACTTC.

This chain uses TRBV3-1 (or the pseudogene TRBV3-2) with TRBJ2-4; D may be TRBD2 (6 bases). Between the trimmed V and J ends, which lost 5 bases and 0 bases, there was a span of 14 bases. This CDR3 has 16 amino acids. CDR1 is LGHDT and CDR2 is YNNKEL in the germline V gene (reference sequence). CDR3 sequence (DNA): TGTGCCAGCAGCGGGACTTACCAAGAAGCCAAAAACATTCAGTACTTC. Translating it yields CASSGTYQEAKNIQYF.

This chain joins TRBV6-6 and TRBJ1-2, with D perhaps matching TRBD1 (5 bases). This CDR3 is built from 13 residues. Germline-derived CDR1 and CDR2 are MNHNY and SVGAGI (reference sequence). V lost 6 bases and J lost 4, with 12 bases in between. The CDR3 protein is CASSNSGGYGYTF. In nucleotides, the CDR3 is TGTGCCAGCAGCAATTCCGGGGGCTATGGCTACACCTTC.

The CDR3: CASTGTSGFTGELFF. The CDR3 DNA sequence: TGTGCCAGCACTGGGACTAGCGGTTTCACCGGGGAGCTGTTTTTT. The chain links TRBV6-5 to TRBJ2-2, with 11 positions matching TRBD2. CDR1 is MNHEY, CDR2 SVGAGI, per germline. The CDR3 has 15 residues. V was clipped by 7 bases and J by 4 bases; unmatched bases: 5.

This chain uses TRBV19 with TRBJ1-4; 7 bases line up with TRBD1. Germline CDR1 reads LNHDA; CDR2 reads SQIVND (reference sequence). J gave up 5 bases and V 3 bases, and 3 bases lay outside the gene matches. The CDR3 is 14 amino acids. CDR3 coding DNA: TGTGCCAGTAGTATTACCAGGGGGAATGAAAAACTGTTTTTT. Protein product: CASSITRGNEKLFF.

This clone showed up just once. The chain carries TRBV7-3 and TRBJ1-3, with D perhaps matching TRBD1 (6 bases). V was trimmed by 5 bases and J by 3 bases, leaving 11 bases between them. CDR1 and CDR2 from the germline V gene are SGHTA and FQGTGA. The CDR3 extends over 14 amino acids. CDR3 sequence (DNA): TGTGCCAGCAGCCGTGGGGACATTGGAAACACCATATATTTT. Protein product: CASSRGDIGNTIYF.

About this clone: An end of the junction does not agree with germline; a read error may underlie this. CDR3 in amino acids: CASSESGRCF. As DNA, the CDR3 is TGCGCCAGCAGTGAGTCGGGCAGATGCTTT. The chain combines TRBV10-1 with TRBJ1-1; D gene unclear. The CDR3 contains 10 residues. Germline loops: CDR1 WNHNN, CDR2 SYGVQD (reference sequence).

This clone was seen only once. This chain uses TRBV14 with TRBJ2-3; D unresolved. There are 16 residues in the CDR3. The ends were cut back, 0 bases at V and 1 base at J, with 11 bases in the middle. CDR1 SGHDN and CDR2 FVKESK come from the germline V gene. The CDR3 DNA reads as TGTGCCAGCAGCCAAGATCTTGGCAGTCGCACAGATACGCAGTATTTT. As protein: CASSQDLGSRTDTQYF.

This chain joins TRBV7-2 and TRBJ2-1; D might be TRBD2 (6 bases). The V and J ends lost 5 bases and 5 bases respectively, with 19 bases between them. This CDR3 region has 16 residues. Germline V gene lookup returns CDR1 SGHTA and CDR2 FQGNSA. The CDR3 here is CASSPAGTGRDNEQFF. The CDR3 bases are TGTGCCAGCAGCCCCGCCGGGACCGGGAGAGACAATGAGCAGTTCTTC.

The chain recombines TRBV11-3 with TRBJ2-1; D is undetermined. Trimming took 3 bases from V and 10 from J, leaving 7 bases between them. The CDR3 is 11 amino acids. Germline loops: CDR1 SGHNT, CDR2 YENEEA. CDR3 amino acids: CASSFGGEQFF. The DNA for the CDR3 is TGTGCCAGCAGCTTTGGTGGCGAGCAGTTCTTC.

CDR3 in DNA: TGTGCCACTCGCGGCAGTGGAAACACCATATATTTT. Residues: CATRGSGNTIYF. The chain carries TRBV6-5 and TRBJ1-3; D remains unclear. V dropped 10 bases and J dropped 3 bases, with 10 bases sitting between them. The germline V gene has CDR1 MNHEY and CDR2 SVGAGI. CDR3 size: 12 residues.

This clone has only a few counts. This chain connects TRBV7-8 to TRBJ2-3; 8 nucleotides match TRBD2. CDR3 length equals 14 residues. Trimming took 4 bases from V and 4 from J; bases not matched to a gene: 4. Germline V gene data show CDR1 as SGHVS and CDR2 as FQNEAQ. This CDR3 reads CASSSTSVPDTQYF. In nucleotides, the CDR3 is TGTGCCAGCAGCTCGACTAGCGTTCCAGATACGCAGTATTTT. The entire variable domain, with the rest obtained from reference TRBV7-8 and TRBJ2-3, is as follows: GAGVSQSPRYKVAKRGQDVALRCDPISGHVSLFWYQQALGQGPEFLTYFQNEAQLDKSGLPSDRFFAERPEGSVSTLKIQRTQQEDSAVYLCASSSTSVPDTQYFGPGTRLTVL.

The chain links TRBV3-1 (or the pseudogene TRBV3-2) to TRBJ2-7; 10 nucleotides agree with TRBD1. The germline V gene has CDR1 LGHDT and CDR2 YNNKEL (reference sequence). J was trimmed by 5 bases and V by 5 bases; bases with no gene match: 9. CDR3 length: 15 amino acids. The CDR3 DNA reads as TGTGCCAGCAGCTTACCGGGACAGGGGTTCCACGAGCAGTACTTC. Translating it yields CASSLPGQGFHEQYF.

The rearrangement joins TRBV29-1 to TRBJ2-5; weak D call: TRBD1 (6 bases). This CDR3 has 11 amino acids. Germline CDR1 reads SQVTM; CDR2 reads ANQGSEA. V lost 5 bases to trimming and J lost 5 bases, with 9 bases between them. This CDR3 reads CSVFQGETQYF. Written as DNA, the CDR3 is TGCAGCGTTTTTCAGGGGGAGACCCAGTACTTC. Filled out from reference TRBV29-1 and TRBJ2-5, the complete variable domain reads SAVISQKPSRDICQRGTSLTIQCQVDSQVTMMFWYRQQPGQSLTLIATANQGSEATYESGFVIDKFPISRPNLTFSTLTVSNMSPEDSSIYLCSVFQGETQYFGPGTRLLVL.

The chain joins TRBV19 to TRBJ1-2; TRBD1 aligns across 7 bases. The V gene's germline CDR1 is LNHDA and CDR2 SQIVND (reference sequence). Unmatched junction bases numbered 4, after V lost 5 bases and J lost 1 base. This CDR3 contains 14 residues. This CDR3 reads CASSGQASNYGYTF. The CDR3 bases are TGTGCCAGTAGTGGACAGGCTAGTAACTATGGCTACACCTTC.

The V gene is TRBV11-3, the J gene TRBJ2-7; D perhaps matches TRBD1 (6 bases). The CDR3 sequence is 15 residues long. The germline gives CDR1 SGHNT, CDR2 YENEEA. The V end lost 3 bases, the J end lost 3 bases, and 15 bases lay between the germline ends. CDR3 in DNA: TGTGCCAGCAGCTTCCGACAGGCCCCCAACTACGAGCAGTACTTC. Its translation: CASSFRQAPNYEQYF.

This chain's CDR3 is CAISESGSRNEQFF. The CDR3 DNA sequence: TGTGCCATCAGTGAAAGCGGGAGTAGGAATGAGCAGTTCTTC. The chain is built from TRBV10-3 and TRBJ2-1, with TRBD2 matching over 8 bases. After removal of 3 bases from V and 7 bases from J, the junction contained 5 bases not matched to a gene. CDR1 ENHRY and CDR2 SYGVKD come from the germline V gene. The CDR3 sequence is 14 residues long.

This clone is a singleton in its sample. This chain connects TRBV12-2 to TRBJ2-1; the DNA was not compared with TRBD1, the D call given in the table. TRBV12-2 is termed a pseudogene. The CDR3 has 17 amino acids. For the CDR3, the DNA is TGTGCAAGTCGCTTAGCGCCAGGACAGGCGACCTACAATGAGCAGTTCTTC. Residues: CASRLAPGQATYNEQFF.

The chain joins TRBV2 to TRBJ1-5; TRBD1 aligns across 9 bases. V lost 6 bases and J lost 0; bases outside the gene matches: 9. CDR1 and CDR2 from the germline V gene are SNHLY and FYNNEI. The CDR3 has 17 residues. CDR3 sequence reads: CASRIPGQGGSNQPQHF. Written as DNA, the CDR3 is TGTGCCAGCAGGATACCGGGACAGGGAGGTAGCAATCAGCCCCAGCATTTT.

This clone was counted a few times. The CDR3 region is CASSQGHHNQPQHF. The CDR3 DNA is TGTGCCAGCAGCCAAGGACACCACAATCAGCCCCAGCATTTT. This rearrangement joins TRBV7-2 to TRBJ1-5, with D possibly being TRBD1 (5 bases). Germline V gives CDR1 SGHTA, CDR2 FQGNSA. The germline V and J ends were trimmed by 5 bases and 3 bases, with 11 bases remaining between them. The CDR3 loop spans 14 amino acids.

This clone was detected only a few times. This chain links TRBV27 with TRBJ2-7, with TRBD1 identical over 8 bases. There are 12 residues in the CDR3. J gave up 4 bases and V 11 bases, and 7 bases lay outside the gene matches. Germline-derived CDR1 and CDR2 are MNHEY and SMNVEV (reference sequence). The CDR3 DNA reads as TGTGCCTTAGGGACAGGCGCATACGAGCAGTACTTC. Its translation: CALGTGAYEQYF.

V usage is TRBV7-2 and J usage is TRBJ1-2, with a weak D call TRBD1 (5 bases). The germline CDR1 and CDR2 sequences are SGHTA and FQGNSA. Trimming left V 1 base short and J 5 bases short, with 14 bases between. This CDR3 has 15 amino acids. CDR3 region: CASSLGFGGRYGYTF. As DNA, the CDR3 is TGTGCCAGCAGCTTAGGGTTCGGGGGACGATATGGCTACACCTTC.